This T cell receptor beta chain was captured by sequencing in a study of technical replicates of blood from a handful of donors. With 2 bases removed from V and 5 bases from J, the gap between germline ends came to 16 bases. The CDR3 has 15 residues. Germline CDR1 SGDLS, CDR2 YYNGEE. Method: immunoSEQ multiplex PCR; TCRdb's copy keeps in-frame clones and lacks some. Of over 70,000 clones in the sample, roughly 97% are singletons; the top ten hold roughly 0.2%. Sequencing was carried out using T cells isolated from PBMCs. The chain is built from TRBV9 and TRBJ2-5; the D gene is possibly TRBD2 (5 bases). This TCR derives from a human donor in good health. In DNA, the CDR3 is TGTGCCAGCAGCGTTCTCGCTACTAGTCCGGAGACCCAGTACTTC. Encoded protein: CASSVLATSPETQYF.